This entry is about one T cell receptor beta chain. CDR3 length: 16 residues. In germline, CDR1 is SGHDN, CDR2 FVKESK. The V and J ends lost 5 bases and 3 bases, in that order; junction bases with no gene match: 9. Per the original methods: How many nucleated cells were present was estimated from reference gene primer amplification. The method was immunoSEQ multiplex PCR; TCRdb's version includes in-frame clones alone and lacks a portion of them. For V, J and clone size, that table is used; D and trimming come from the DNA. The table has roughly 180,000 clones, 80% to 90% seen once. This sample stems from a study of blood T cell repertoires in COVID-19.

Material for sequencing was peripheral blood. The origin of this receptor is a woman aged 50 to 60 with COVID-19, enrolled during active disease. V is TRBV14 and J is TRBJ2-3, with 9 bases aligning to TRBD2. The CDR3 loop reads CASSVRSLAGTDTQYF. In DNA form, the CDR3 reads TGTGCCAGCAGCGTCAGGTCCCTAGCGGGGACAGATACGCAGTATTTT. Complete variable domain (other parts from reference TRBV14 and TRBJ2-3): EAGVTQFPSHSVIEKGQTVTLRCDPISGHDNLYWYRRVMGKEIKFLLHFVKESKQDESGMPNNRFLAERTGGTYSTLKVQPAELEDSGVYFCASSVRSLAGTDTQYFGPGTRLTVL.